The rows below give T cell receptor beta chains drawn from one sample of a study of blood T cell repertoires in COVID-19. Some clones are missing from TCRdb's copy, which holds only in-frame ones; the method was immunoSEQ multiplex PCR. This table has approximately 390,000 clones, 85% to 90% appearing once. The sequenced sample consisted of peripheral blood. These receptors were taken from a man younger than 30 with active or convalescent COVID-19. Both conserved end residues are part of each CDR3. D genes are given only for firm matches. Clone sizes are given selectively: once, few, many, or a class where the clone is expanded.

CDR3aa: CASSWGTTLGDQPQHF; CDR3nt: TGTGCCAGCAGTTGGGGGACAACCCTCGGCGATCAGCCCCAGCATTTT; v_gene: TRBV6-2/TRBV6-3; j_gene: TRBJ1-5; d_gene: NA; abundance: NA
CDR3aa: CASSLGASGRSYNEQFF; CDR3nt: TGTGCCAGCAGCTTAGGGGCTAGCGGGAGGAGCTACAATGAGCAGTTCTTC; v_gene: TRBV7-9; j_gene: TRBJ2-1; d_gene: TRBD2; abundance: NA
CDR3aa: CASSQGPGPYGYTF; CDR3nt: TGCGCCAGCAGCCAAGGTCCAGGGCCCTATGGCTACACCTTC; v_gene: TRBV4-3; j_gene: TRBJ1-2; d_gene: NA; abundance: NA
CDR3aa: CASNPTGFFRDTQYF; CDR3nt: TGTGCCAGCAACCCTACAGGGTTTTTTCGAGATACGCAGTATTTT; v_gene: TRBV6-5; j_gene: TRBJ2-3; d_gene: NA; abundance: NA
CDR3aa: CASSPRFLDTQYF; CDR3nt: TGTGCCAGCAGTCCCCGTTTCCTGGATACGCAGTATTTT; v_gene: TRBV28; j_gene: TRBJ2-3; d_gene: NA; abundance: NA
CDR3aa: CASSLIFRLGQEDKSGYTF; CDR3nt: TGTGCCAGCAGCTTAATCTTTCGTTTGGGCCAGGAAGATAAGTCTGGCTACACCTTC; v_gene: TRBV7-3; j_gene: TRBJ1-2; d_gene: NA; abundance: NA
CDR3aa: CASSPLSVSNTEAFF; CDR3nt: TGTGCCAGCTCACCACTTTCAGTCTCGAACACTGAAGCTTTCTTT; v_gene: TRBV18; j_gene: TRBJ1-1; d_gene: NA; abundance: NA
CDR3aa: CASSFGTSYNSPLHF; CDR3nt: TGTGCCAGCAGCTTCGGGACATCCTATAATTCACCCCTCCACTTT; v_gene: TRBV5-6; j_gene: TRBJ1-6; d_gene: NA; abundance: NA
CDR3aa: CASSPTGNNSPLHF; CDR3nt: TGCGCCAGCAGTCCGACAGGGAATAATTCACCCCTCCACTTT; v_gene: TRBV5-1; j_gene: TRBJ1-6; d_gene: TRBD1; abundance: NA
CDR3aa: CASSQRGIGTDTQYF; CDR3nt: TGTGCCAGCAGCCAGAGGGGGATTGGTACAGATACGCAGTATTTT; v_gene: TRBV6-4; j_gene: TRBJ2-3; d_gene: NA; abundance: NA
CDR3aa: CASSPLSGVSSYNSPLHF; CDR3nt: TGTGCCAGCTCACCATTGTCAGGCGTTAGCTCCTATAATTCACCCCTCCACTTT; v_gene: TRBV18; j_gene: TRBJ1-6; d_gene: NA; abundance: NA
CDR3aa: CATSGRQGASVGELFF; CDR3nt: TGTGCCACCAGTGGTCGACAGGGGGCAAGCGTCGGGGAGCTGTTTTTT; v_gene: TRBV24-1; j_gene: TRBJ2-2; d_gene: TRBD1; abundance: NA
CDR3aa: CATRQGASYNEQFF; CDR3nt: TGTGCCACCAGACAGGGGGCCTCCTACAATGAGCAGTTCTTC; v_gene: TRBV24-1; j_gene: TRBJ2-1; d_gene: TRBD1; abundance: NA
CDR3aa: CASSLSGGLGTEAFF; CDR3nt: TGTGCCAGCAGTTTATCCGGGGGTCTGGGCACTGAAGCTTTCTTT; v_gene: TRBV27; j_gene: TRBJ1-1; d_gene: NA; abundance: NA
CDR3aa: CASSFGGALMNTEAFF; CDR3nt: TGTGCCAGCAGCTTCGGTGGAGCGTTAATGAACACTGAAGCTTTCTTT; v_gene: TRBV11-2; j_gene: TRBJ1-1; d_gene: NA; abundance: NA
CDR3aa: CASSSDRGAYGYTF; CDR3nt: TGTGCCAGCAGCTCGGACAGGGGGGCCTATGGCTACACCTTC; v_gene: TRBV7-9; j_gene: TRBJ1-2; d_gene: TRBD1; abundance: once
CDR3aa: CASSADRVGGYTF; CDR3nt: TGTGCCAGCAGCGCGGACAGGGTCGGTGGCTACACCTTC; v_gene: TRBV6-6; j_gene: TRBJ1-2; d_gene: TRBD1; abundance: NA
CDR3aa: CASSPQGSGNTIYF; CDR3nt: TGTGCCAGCAGCCCACAGGGGTCGGGAAACACCATATATTTT; v_gene: TRBV7-2; j_gene: TRBJ1-3; d_gene: TRBD1; abundance: NA
CDR3aa: CASSPGRGQETQYF; CDR3nt: TGTGCCAGCAGCCCGGGGCGGGGACAAGAGACCCAGTACTTC; v_gene: TRBV7-2; j_gene: TRBJ2-5; d_gene: NA; abundance: NA
CDR3aa: CASSGQGFSYEQYF; CDR3nt: TGTGCCAGCAGTGGGCAGGGATTTTCCTACGAGCAGTACTTC; v_gene: TRBV2; j_gene: TRBJ2-7; d_gene: NA; abundance: NA
CDR3aa: CASSPGFATNEKLFF; CDR3nt: TGTGCCAGCAGCCCGGGGTTTGCAACTAATGAAAAACTGTTTTTT; v_gene: TRBV5-6; j_gene: TRBJ1-4; d_gene: NA; abundance: NA
CDR3aa: CASSDSLNTEAFF; CDR3nt: TGTGCCAGCAGTGACAGTTTAAACACTGAAGCTTTCTTT; v_gene: TRBV27; j_gene: TRBJ1-1; d_gene: NA; abundance: NA
CDR3aa: CASSTKGTLNTEAFF; CDR3nt: TGTGCCAGTAGCACCAAAGGGACACTGAACACTGAAGCTTTCTTT; v_gene: TRBV19; j_gene: TRBJ1-1; d_gene: NA; abundance: few
CDR3aa: CASSQDQVLGGYTF; CDR3nt: TGTGCCAGCAGCCAAGATCAGGTCCTTGGCGGCTACACCTTC; v_gene: TRBV3-1/TRBV3-2; j_gene: TRBJ1-2; d_gene: NA; abundance: NA
CDR3aa: CASSWTSGYTDTQYF; CDR3nt: TGTGCCAGCAGCTGGACTAGCGGCTACACAGATACGCAGTATTTT; v_gene: TRBV28; j_gene: TRBJ2-3; d_gene: TRBD2; abundance: NA
CDR3aa: CASSPGTATGELFF; CDR3nt: TGTGCCAGCAGTCCAGGGACAGCCACCGGGGAGCTGTTTTTT; v_gene: TRBV28; j_gene: TRBJ2-2; d_gene: TRBD1; abundance: NA
CDR3aa: CASSSQGNYGYTF; CDR3nt: TGCGCCAGCAGCTCGCAGGGGAACTATGGCTACACCTTC; v_gene: TRBV5-1; j_gene: TRBJ1-2; d_gene: NA; abundance: NA
CDR3aa: CAISEQAGYTPPQHF; CDR3nt: TGTGCCATCAGTGAGCAGGCAGGTTATACACCGCCCCAGCATTTT; v_gene: TRBV10-3; j_gene: TRBJ1-5; d_gene: NA; abundance: NA
CDR3aa: CASLQGANYGYTF; CDR3nt: TGTGCCAGCCTACAGGGGGCGAACTATGGCTACACCTTC; v_gene: TRBV28; j_gene: TRBJ1-2; d_gene: TRBD1; abundance: NA
CDR3aa: CASSHRDRGDYGYTF; CDR3nt: TGTGCCAGCAGCCACCGGGACAGGGGTGACTATGGCTACACCTTC; v_gene: TRBV14; j_gene: TRBJ1-2; d_gene: TRBD1; abundance: NA
CDR3aa: CASSQASSLNQPQHF; CDR3nt: TGCGCCAGCAGCCAAGCCTCGAGCCTCAATCAGCCCCAGCATTTT; v_gene: TRBV4-1; j_gene: TRBJ1-5; d_gene: NA; abundance: NA
CDR3aa: CASSLVAGTASYEQYF; CDR3nt: TGCGCCAGCAGCTTGGTGGCGGGGACCGCCTCCTACGAGCAGTACTTC; v_gene: TRBV5-1; j_gene: TRBJ2-7; d_gene: NA; abundance: few
CDR3aa: CASRDRGAGATDTQYF; CDR3nt: TGCGCCAGCAGGGACCGGGGAGCGGGGGCCACAGATACGCAGTATTTT; v_gene: TRBV4-3; j_gene: TRBJ2-3; d_gene: TRBD2; abundance: NA
CDR3aa: CASSFRDNRQQYF; CDR3nt: TGTGCCAGCAGTTTCCGGGACAATCGCCAGCAGTACTTC; v_gene: TRBV27; j_gene: TRBJ2-7; d_gene: NA; abundance: NA
CDR3aa: CASSPAPGGVSGYTF; CDR3nt: TGCGCCAGCAGCCCCGCGCCCGGAGGGGTGTCGGGCTACACCTTC; v_gene: TRBV4-1; j_gene: TRBJ1-2; d_gene: NA; abundance: few
CDR3aa: CASTLTGSYEQYF; CDR3nt: TGTGCCAGCACCCTAACAGGGAGCTACGAGCAGTACTTC; v_gene: TRBV7-2; j_gene: TRBJ2-7; d_gene: NA; abundance: NA
CDR3aa: CASSRRGGRYEQYF; CDR3nt: TGTGCCAGCAGTAGACGGGGGGGGCGGTACGAGCAGTACTTC; v_gene: TRBV28; j_gene: TRBJ2-7; d_gene: TRBD2; abundance: NA
CDR3aa: CAWSFDNIFYNEQFF; CDR3nt: TGTGCCTGGAGTTTCGACAACATCTTCTACAATGAGCAGTTCTTC; v_gene: TRBV30; j_gene: TRBJ2-1; d_gene: NA; abundance: NA
CDR3aa: CASSLAWSTQNTGELFF; CDR3nt: TGTGCCAGCAGCTTGGCCTGGAGCACCCAGAACACCGGGGAGCTGTTTTTT; v_gene: TRBV5-4; j_gene: TRBJ2-2; d_gene: NA; abundance: NA
CDR3aa: CASSLTYTEAFF; CDR3nt: TGTGCCAGCAGCTTAACATACACTGAAGCTTTCTTT; v_gene: TRBV28; j_gene: TRBJ1-1; d_gene: NA; abundance: NA